This T cell receptor beta chain came from a study of blood T cell repertoires in COVID-19. The overall study: T cells, B-cell-depleted T cells, or PBMCs supplied cDNA or gDNA.

Donors were grouped by their self-reported clinical history. Original analysis: Cell counts per sample came from amplifying reference gene primers. Generated by immunoSEQ multiplex PCR, the TCRdb table keeps only in-frame clones and is missing some. The V and J calls and clone size come from that table; D and trimming were worked out from the DNA. The top ten hold approximately 1.2% of the sample, which has around 250,000 clones, roughly nine tenths seen once. V was cut by 4 bases and J by 0 bases, with 6 bases left in between. The CDR3 sequence is 13 residues long. The specimen sequenced was PBMCs or T cells enriched from blood (not recorded which). The sequence came from a human donor in a cohort exposed to, infected with or recovered from COVID-19 (not recorded which). The donor label of this sample is uncertain. The chain is built from TRBV12-3 or TRBV12-4 and TRBJ1-1, with unresolved D. The CDR3 coding sequence is TGTGCCAGCAGTTCACAGCTGAACACTGAAGCTTTCTTT. Translated, it gives CASSSQLNTEAFF.